Below are 8 T cell receptor beta chains sequenced from a single sample in a study of blood T cells in healthy people across ages. A second PCR, run for about 7 to 12 cycles, used a sample-barcoded 5' primer plus a J-beta primer mix. TCRdb passed the 5' RACE reads through MiXCR, listing each CDR3 protein once. The sample consists of over 600,000 distinct CDR3 sequences, less than 45% of them appearing once. The sample taken for sequencing was blood. The receptors shown here come from a man at least 80 years old in good health.

V gene TRBV7-9 combines with J gene TRBJ2-5, with D perhaps matching TRBD1 (6 bases). Per germline, CDR1 SEHNR and CDR2 FQNEAQ (reference sequence). This CDR3 spans 15 amino acids. Trimming cost V 2 bases and J 5 bases, with 15 bases left between them. The CDR3 region has the DNA TGTGCCAGCAGCTTAAGTTCAGGGGTCATGGAGACCCAGTACTTC. Translating gives CASSLSSGVMETQYF.

The chain is built from TRBV5-1 and TRBJ2-3, with TRBD2 identical over 7 bases. Germline trimming cut 2 bases from V and 6 bases from J; bases unmatched to any gene: 6. From germline, CDR1 is SGHRS and CDR2 YFSETQ. The CDR3 has 14 residues. CDR3 amino acids: CASSFGLGEDTQYF. Written as DNA, the CDR3 is TGCGCCAGCAGCTTCGGACTAGGGGAGGATACGCAGTATTTT.

At least ten counts were recorded for this clonotype. V and J are TRBV29-1 and TRBJ1-2; 10 bases agree with TRBD1. The V gene's germline CDR1 is SQVTM and CDR2 ANQGSEA. Germline trimming cut 2 bases from V and 6 bases from J; bases unmatched to any gene: 3. The CDR3 is made up of 13 amino acids. CDR3 amino acids: CSVEQGQGNGYTF. The CDR3 DNA follows: TGCAGCGTTGAACAGGGACAGGGGAATGGCTACACCTTC.

Turning to this clonotype: Sequence at one end of the junction differs from germline and may be a read error. The genes are TRBV5-4 and TRBJ1-2; D is ambiguous. This CDR3 has 14 residues. The germline V gene has CDR1 SGHNT and CDR2 YYREEE (reference sequence). The CDR3 DNA reads TGTGCCAGCAGCTCCCCCACAGCTAACTATGACTACACCTTC. Translated: CASSSPTANYDYTF. The whole variable domain, remainder taken from reference TRBV5-4 and TRBJ1-2, is ETGVTQSPTHLIKTRGQQVTLRCSSQSGHNTVSWYQQALGQGPQFIFQYYREEENGRGNFPPRFSGLQFPNYSSELNVNALELDDSALYLCASSSPTANYDYTFGSGTRLTVV.

The gene calls are TRBV6-5 and TRBJ1-4; the D is unclear. Germline V gene data show CDR1 as MNHEY and CDR2 as SVGAGI. This CDR3 region has 13 residues. V was clipped by 4 bases and J by 6 bases, with 9 bases between them. The CDR3 region is CASSSPGYEKLFF. CDR3 coding DNA: TGTGCCAGCAGTTCGCCCGGGTATGAAAAACTGTTTTTT.

This clonotype was seen more than once but under ten times. This chain uses TRBV2 with TRBJ1-1, with TRBD1 identical over 9 bases. CDR3 size: 13 residues. Germline lookup yields CDR1 SNHLY and CDR2 FYNNEI. The J segment lost 5 bases and the V segment lost 4 bases, leaving 2 bases of the junction unmatched. The CDR3 nucleotides read TGTGCCAGCAGTGGGGACAGGGAAACTGAAGCTTTCTTT. Encoded protein: CASSGDRETEAFF.

The chain links TRBV5-8 to TRBJ2-3; no reliable D call. Trimming left V 6 bases short and J 6 bases short, with 20 bases between. This CDR3 has 15 residues. Per germline, CDR1 SGHTS and CDR2 YDEGEE. CDR3 sequence (DNA): TGTGCCAGCAACGTCGGACGGACGGGTTTGGATACGCAGTATTTT. Protein product: CASNVGRTGLDTQYF. Full variable domain (outside the CDR3, taken from reference TRBV5-8 and TRBJ2-3): EAGVTQSPTHLIKTRGQQATLRCSPISGHTSVYWYQQALGLGLQFLLWYDEGEERNRGNFPPRFSGRQFPNYSSELNVNALELEDSALYLCASNVGRTGLDTQYFGPGTRLTVL.

This sequence joins TRBV12-3 or TRBV12-4 and TRBJ2-5; no clear D gene. V shed 3 bases and J shed 7 bases, with 12 bases lying between them. This CDR3 comprises 13 residues. The CDR3, as DNA: TGTGCCAGCAGTTTGGAACAGTCCTTGACCCAGTACTTC. Its protein is CASSLEQSLTQYF.